This is a list of T cell receptor beta chains from one sample in a study of T cell responses to AZD1222 COVID-19 vaccine. Assay used: immunoSEQ multiplex PCR; TCRdb lists only in-frame clones, some missing. The sample has 69,000 or so clones, approximately 90% seen once. The specimen comprised peripheral blood, sampled 28 days after the second dose of the MenACWY control vaccine. The receptors stem from an adult who received the MenACWY meningococcal vaccine as a control. CDR3s include the opening cysteine and the closing phenylalanine or tryptophan. The D gene is left open where the match is weak. Only part of the rows carry a size: once, few, many, or a class if the clone is expanded.

TRBJ1-3,NA,once,TRBV11-2,TGTGCCAGCAGCGGACGGGGTACTGGAAACACCATATATTTT,CASSGRGTGNTIYF
TRBJ2-1,TRBD1,NA,TRBV28,TGTGCCAGCAGGGGGACAGGGGCCCCCGGGGAGACAACTTATGGTGAGCAGTTCTTC,CASRGTGAPGETTYGEQFF
TRBJ1-4,NA,NA,TRBV12-3/TRBV12-4,TGTGCCAGCAGCCCACAGCTTAATGAAAAACTGTTTTTT,CASSPQLNEKLFF
TRBJ2-2,NA,NA,TRBV7-9,TGTGCCAGCAGCTTTGAGGGGGACACCGGGGAGCTGTTTTTT,CASSFEGDTGELFF
TRBJ1-5,TRBD1,once,TRBV27,TGTGCCAGCAGACAAGATGCGACAGGGTGGAATCAGCCCCAGCATTTT,CASRQDATGWNQPQHF
TRBJ2-1,NA,NA,TRBV2,TGTGCCAGCAGCGAATATCCGGGAGCCAATGAGCAGTTCTTC,CASSEYPGANEQFF
TRBJ1-2,NA,NA,TRBV28,TGTGCCAGCAGTTTAGGGTACTATGGCTACACCTTC,CASSLGYYGYTF
TRBJ2-7,NA,few,TRBV11-2,TGTGCCAGCAGCTTCAGCTCCTACGAGCAGTACTTC,CASSFSSYEQYF
TRBJ1-4,TRBD1,once,TRBV9,TGTGCCAGCAGCACGGGACAGGGGGTTAGTAATGAAAAACTGTTTTTT,CASSTGQGVSNEKLFF
TRBJ2-7,NA,NA,TRBV9,TGTGCCAGCAGCGCCCGGGACTCGTACTACGAGCAGTACTTC,CASSARDSYYEQYF
TRBJ1-5,NA,NA,TRBV30,TGTGCCTGGAGCTCGGGGGATCAGCCCCAGCATTTT,CAWSSGDQPQHF
TRBJ2-7,NA,NA,TRBV18,TGTGCCAGCTCACCACCTCTTTCCTTCTTCGAGCAGTACTTC,CASSPPLSFFEQYF
TRBJ2-7,NA,NA,TRBV18,TGTGCCAGCTCACCACCGGGACTCCAAGGCATCGAGCAGTACTTC,CASSPPGLQGIEQYF
TRBJ1-2,NA,once,TRBV5-4,TGTGCCAGCAGCCACAGGGACCACTATGGCTACACCTTC,CASSHRDHYGYTF
TRBJ2-5,NA,NA,TRBV7-3,TGTGCCAGCAGCTTAAAAGGACAGAAGGAAGAGACCCAGTACTTC,CASSLKGQKEETQYF
TRBJ2-5,TRBD1,NA,TRBV2,TGTGCCAGCAGTGAAGCGGCAGGGGGCTACGAGACCCAGTACTTC,CASSEAAGGYETQYF
TRBJ1-1,NA,once,TRBV5-4,TGTGCCAGCAGCCTGGACACGACGAACACTGAAGCTTTCTTT,CASSLDTTNTEAFF
TRBJ1-2,NA,NA,TRBV19,TGTGCCAGTCGCAGGGACAACTATGGCTACACCTTC,CASRRDNYGYTF
TRBJ2-6,TRBD1,NA,TRBV7-9,TGTGCCAGCAGCTTTAGCAGGGGGTTTAGTTCTGGGGCCAACGTCCTGACTTTC,CASSFSRGFSSGANVLTF
TRBJ1-3,TRBD1,NA,TRBV11-2,TGTGCCAGCAGCTTAGTTACAGGGGGAGGAAACACCATATATTTT,CASSLVTGGGNTIYF
TRBJ2-7,TRBD1,NA,TRBV2,TGTGCCAGCAGTGAAAGGTTGGGACAGGGGCCCTACGAGCAGTACTTC,CASSERLGQGPYEQYF
TRBJ1-1,NA,NA,TRBV5-4,TGTGCCAGCAGCTTTACCTCGGGGAACACTGAAGCTTTCTTT,CASSFTSGNTEAFF